The 27 T cell receptor beta chains presented below share a single source sample, sequenced in a study of blood T cell repertoires in COVID-19. Repertoires were generated with immunoSEQ multiplex PCR, while TCRdb's copy carries only in-frame clones and drops some. The data hold 390,000 or so clones, with about nine tenths observed a single time. The source material was peripheral blood. These receptors came from a woman in her 30s with active or convalescent COVID-19.

The V call is TRBV20-1, the J call TRBJ2-1; 7 bases match TRBD1. This CDR3 comprises 15 residues. The V gene's germline CDR1 is DFQATT and CDR2 SNEGSKA (reference sequence). J gave up 7 bases and V 3 bases, and 12 bases lay outside the gene matches. CDR3 sequence reads: CSASSGDSPSNEQFF. DNA for the CDR3: TGCAGTGCTAGTAGTGGGGACAGCCCTTCAAATGAGCAGTTCTTC.

This clone was observed a single time. Written as DNA, the CDR3 is TGTGCCAGTACCCTCCAGACGGGGAGGGGGAACACTGAAGCTTTCTTT. The encoded protein is CASTLQTGRGNTEAFF. The genes are TRBV19 and TRBJ1-1; a possible D gene is TRBD1 (5 bases). Germline V lookup: CDR1 LNHDA, CDR2 SQIVND (reference sequence). The V gene lost 7 bases and the J gene lost 1 base, with 19 bases spanning the gap. The CDR3 totals 16 residues. Using reference TRBV19 and TRBJ1-1 for the parts outside the CDR3, the full variable domain is DGGITQSPKYLFRKEGQNVTLSCEQNLNHDAMYWYRQDPGQGLRLIYYSQIVNDFQKGDIAEGYSVSREKKESFPLTVTSAQKNPTAFYLCASTLQTGRGNTEAFFGQGTRLTVV.

This sequence joins TRBV6-4 and TRBJ1-2, with D possibly TRBD1 on 5 matching bases. Per germline, CDR1 MRHNA and CDR2 SNTAGT. This CDR3 comprises 14 residues. V was cut by 2 bases and J by 8 bases, with 15 bases left in between. In DNA, the CDR3 is TGTGCCAGCAGTGACCAGGGCGACCTCGGAGGCTACACCTTC. Amino acid sequence: CASSDQGDLGGYTF.

The rearrangement uses TRBV7-8 and TRBJ2-3, with a weak D call TRBD2 (5 bases). Germline V gene sequence: CDR1 SGHVS, CDR2 FQNEAQ. CDR3 size: 14 residues. Trimming took 5 bases from V and 1 from J, leaving 10 bases between them. The CDR3 region is CASSNYGGTDTQYF. The CDR3 DNA follows: TGTGCCAGCAGCAATTACGGGGGCACAGATACGCAGTATTTT.

V is TRBV6-5 and J is TRBJ2-3; 9 nucleotides agree with TRBD2. CDR1 and CDR2 (germline): MNHEY, SVGAGI. V trimming: 4 bases; J trimming: 0 bases; junction bases outside the gene matches: 2. CDR3 length equals 15 residues. The CDR3 DNA sequence: TGTGCCAGCAGTTCGGGACTAGCCAGCACAGATACGCAGTATTTT. Its protein is CASSSGLASTDTQYF.

The J gene is TRBJ2-7, the V gene TRBV27; tentative D call: TRBD2 (5 bases). Deletions cut 0 bases from V and 0 bases from J, with 24 bases between. This CDR3 is built from 20 residues. CDR1 is MNHEY and CDR2 is SMNVEV in the germline V gene (reference sequence). The CDR3 protein is CASSLSGIPQLDPNSYEQYF. CDR3 sequence (DNA): TGTGCCAGCAGTTTATCCGGGATTCCCCAACTAGACCCGAACTCCTACGAGCAGTACTTC.

The chain is built from TRBV15 and TRBJ2-1; 11 positions match TRBD2. From germline, CDR1 is LNHNV and CDR2 YYDKDF (reference sequence). V gave up 0 bases and J gave up 6 bases; unmatched junction bases: 1. The CDR3 loop spans 15 amino acids. The CDR3 sequence is CATSRDSGRGNEQFF. The CDR3 DNA sequence: TGTGCCACCAGCAGAGATAGCGGGAGGGGCAATGAGCAGTTCTTC.

The chain carries TRBV5-4 and TRBJ2-1, with 9 bases fitting TRBD2. Trimming cost V 3 bases and J 5 bases; bases outside gene matches: 6. This CDR3 has 15 residues. Germline CDR1 reads SGHNT; CDR2 reads YYREEE (reference sequence). The CDR3, as DNA: TGTGCCAGCAGCTGGGGACTAGCAGGGAACAATGAGCAGTTCTTC. This encodes CASSWGLAGNNEQFF.

There are a few counts of this clone. The genes are TRBV6-6 and TRBJ2-5, with 13 nucleotides matching TRBD2. There are 15 residues in the CDR3. The germline CDR1 and CDR2 sequences are MNHNY and SVGAGI (reference sequence). After removal of 7 bases from V and 5 bases from J, the junction contained 7 bases not matched to a gene. The CDR3 loop reads CASTKGLAGDETQYF. In DNA, the CDR3 is TGTGCCAGCACTAAAGGACTAGCGGGAGATGAGACCCAGTACTTC.

The CDR3 spells CASSFSLAASSTDTQYF. CDR3 in DNA: TGTGCCAGCAGCTTTTCCCTAGCAGCCTCTAGCACAGATACGCAGTATTTT. The chain couples TRBV7-2 to TRBJ2-3, with a possible D match to TRBD2 (5 bases). V lost 3 bases to trimming and J lost 0 bases, with 16 bases between them. The CDR3 has 17 amino acids. Per germline, CDR1 SGHTA and CDR2 FQGNSA.

This sequence joins TRBV27 and TRBJ2-7; D call uncertain. The length of the CDR3 is 15 residues. V was shortened by 2 bases and J by 5 bases, with 16 bases between the two germline ends. Germline assignment: CDR1 MNHEY and CDR2 SMNVEV (reference sequence). The CDR3, as DNA: TGTGCCAGCAGTTTAGTGCCACTCTTCGGAGACGAGCAGTACTTC. It yields the protein CASSLVPLFGDEQYF.

This rearrangement joins TRBV15 to TRBJ2-1; 16 bases line up with TRBD2. Germline trimming cut 0 bases from V and 5 bases from J; bases unmatched to any gene: 7. Germline V gene sequence: CDR1 LNHNV, CDR2 YYDKDF (reference sequence). The CDR3 totals 19 residues. This chain's CDR3 is CATSRDEGTSGRADNEQFF. As DNA, the CDR3 is TGTGCCACCAGCAGAGATGAAGGGACTAGCGGGAGGGCGGACAATGAGCAGTTCTTC.

The genes are TRBV19 and TRBJ1-1; D possibly corresponds to TRBD1 (6 bases). Per germline, CDR1 LNHDA and CDR2 SQIVND (reference sequence). CDR3 length: 14 amino acids. The germline V and J ends were trimmed by 10 bases and 0 bases, with 15 bases remaining between them. The CDR3 is CATGGPQLNTEAFF. In DNA, the CDR3 is TGTGCCACGGGGGGCCCGCAACTGAACACTGAAGCTTTCTTT.

V is TRBV5-4 and J is TRBJ1-2; no firm D call. CDR3 length: 15 residues. The ends were cut back, 1 base at V and 2 bases at J, with 12 bases in the middle. Germline V gene sequence: CDR1 SGHNT, CDR2 YYREEE (reference sequence). The CDR3 spells CASSLPGGGNYGYTF. In nucleotides, the CDR3 is TGTGCCAGCAGCTTGCCCGGCGGCGGGAACTATGGCTACACCTTC.

The V call is TRBV24-1, the J call TRBJ1-1, with 7 bases identical to TRBD1. V was clipped by 4 bases and J by 3 bases; unmatched bases: 13. The CDR3 has 17 residues. CDR1 is KGHDR and CDR2 is SFDVKD in the germline V gene. The CDR3 DNA follows: TGTGCCACCAGTGACCATGACAGGGTGGGGAGGTACACTGAAGCTTTCTTT. It yields the protein CATSDHDRVGRYTEAFF.

The rearrangement links TRBV15 to TRBJ2-1; D ambiguous. This CDR3 is built from 13 residues. Looked up from germline, CDR1 is LNHNV and CDR2 is YYDKDF (reference sequence). V lost 0 bases and J lost 8, with 8 bases in between. The CDR3 DNA is TGTGCCACCAGCAGAGATTCGGCGGATGAGCAGTTCTTC. As protein: CATSRDSADEQFF.

V gene TRBV5-5 combines with J gene TRBJ2-7; 9 nucleotides line up with TRBD2. Germline values: CDR1 SGHKS, CDR2 YYEKEE (reference sequence). The trim removed 0 bases at V and 6 bases at J, leaving 4 bases unmatched. This CDR3 has 14 amino acids. DNA for the CDR3: TGTGCCAGCAGCTTGGTAGCGGGAGTAGCCGAGCAGTACTTC. This encodes CASSLVAGVAEQYF.

Only a few counts were recorded for this clone. The V and J genes are TRBV7-7 and TRBJ2-2; 10 bases align to TRBD2. The CDR3 is 16 amino acids. CDR1 is SSHAT, CDR2 FNYEAQ, per germline (reference sequence). The trim removed 5 bases at V and 3 bases at J, leaving 6 bases unmatched. The CDR3 loop is CASSPASGGYTGELFF. The CDR3 DNA follows: TGTGCCAGCAGCCCCGCTAGCGGGGGTTACACCGGGGAGCTGTTTTTT.

The chain uses TRBV2 and TRBJ2-3, with TRBD2 matching over 14 bases. Germline V CDR1 and CDR2: SNHLY, FYNNEI. Unmatched junction bases numbered 1, after V lost 4 bases and J lost 4 bases. The CDR3 extends over 15 amino acids. The CDR3 loop reads CASSAGLAGADTQYF. CDR3 nucleotides: TGTGCCAGCAGTGCGGGACTAGCGGGGGCAGATACGCAGTATTTT.

This clone was seen only once. This rearrangement joins TRBV9 to TRBJ1-6; TRBD1 matches 7 bases. Unmatched junction bases numbered 9, after V lost 0 bases and J lost 12 bases. CDR3 size: 15 residues. Germline V gene lookup returns CDR1 SGDLS and CDR2 YYNGEE. DNA of the CDR3: TGTGCCAGCAGCGTAGCGGTTACAGGGGTAGGACCCCTCCACTTT. As protein: CASSVAVTGVGPLHF.

This sequence joins TRBV7-2 and TRBJ2-2; maybe TRBD1 (6 bases). Germline V gene sequence: CDR1 SGHTA, CDR2 FQGNSA. V gave up 5 bases and J gave up 0 bases, with 13 bases separating them. The CDR3 sequence is 16 residues long. The CDR3 sequence: CASSKWTDTNTGELFF. In DNA, the CDR3 is TGTGCCAGCAGCAAATGGACAGATACGAACACCGGGGAGCTGTTTTTT.

The V and J genes are TRBV2 and TRBJ1-5; 8 nucleotides align to TRBD1. Germline loops: CDR1 SNHLY, CDR2 FYNNEI. With V trimmed by 6 bases and J by 2 bases, 6 bases remained unmatched. This CDR3 region has 15 residues. The CDR3 here is CASRATGEGNQPQHF. The CDR3 nucleotides read TGTGCCAGCAGGGCGACAGGGGAGGGCAATCAGCCCCAGCATTTT. Full variable domain (outside the CDR3, taken from reference TRBV2 and TRBJ1-5): EPEVTQTPSHQVTQMGQEVILRCVPISNHLYFYWYRQILGQKVEFLVSFYNNEISEKSEIFDDQFSVERPDGSNFTLKIRSTKLEDSAMYFCASRATGEGNQPQHFGDGTRLSIL.

V gene TRBV2 combines with J gene TRBJ2-1; D unresolved. Germline V CDR1 and CDR2: SNHLY, FYNNEI. CDR3 size: 11 residues. Trimming stripped 5 bases from V and 5 bases from J, with 4 bases between. This CDR3 is CASSLDNEQFF. CDR3 sequence (DNA): TGTGCCAGCAGTTTAGACAATGAGCAGTTCTTC.

This clone was detected only once. This chain's CDR3 is CASSQVFGVQTGSSSYEQYF. CDR3 nucleotides: TGCGCCAGCAGCCAGGTTTTTGGAGTCCAGACAGGCTCTAGCTCCTACGAGCAGTACTTC. This chain joins TRBV5-1 and TRBJ2-7, with D tentatively TRBD1 (6 bases). Germline loops: CDR1 SGHRS, CDR2 YFSETQ. The CDR3 spans 20 residues. V shed 4 bases and J shed 0 bases, with 29 bases lying between them.

This CDR3 reads CASSLMVAGAYEQYF. DNA for the CDR3: TGTGCCAGCAGCTTGATGGTAGCGGGCGCCTACGAGCAGTACTTC. The genes are TRBV5-8 and TRBJ2-7, with 7 bases fitting TRBD2. The CDR3 covers 15 residues. V dropped 1 base and J dropped 2; count of bases not matched to a gene: 6. Per the germline V gene, CDR1 is SGHTS and CDR2 is YDEGEE.

The rearrangement uses TRBV6-5 and TRBJ1-2, with TRBD1 matching over 9 bases. J lost 0 bases, V lost 4 bases, and 6 bases had no gene match. Germline V gene sequence: CDR1 MNHEY, CDR2 SVGAGI. This CDR3 contains 16 residues. The CDR3 loop reads CASSSTWTGANYGYTF. CDR3 in DNA: TGTGCCAGCAGTTCGACTTGGACAGGGGCTAACTATGGCTACACCTTC.

This sequence joins TRBV3-1 (or the pseudogene TRBV3-2) and TRBJ2-5; 9 bases are a match to TRBD2. The CDR3 has 17 amino acids. J gave up 1 base and V 1 base, and 7 bases lay outside the gene matches. Germline loops: CDR1 LGHDT, CDR2 YNNKEL (reference sequence). CDR3 bases: TGTGCCAGCAGCCAAGGGCCCCGGACTAGCGTCCAAGAGACCCAGTACTTC. Translated: CASSQGPRTSVQETQYF.